This entry features one TCR beta chain sequence. The target of this receptor is not known. No qualities accompany the bases; no much larger clone lies one base away. Inclusive of the bounding cysteine and phenylalanine, the CDR3 is 15 residues long. Solely the CDR3 DNA is kept, with 45 bases framed from the first base. V is clipped by 1 base and J by 7 bases, and the sequence between their germline boundaries is 13 bases long. CDR1 and CDR2 are read off the germline V gene as SGHVS and FQNEAQ. Donors were healthy HIV-negative adults with no recently reported acute infections or vaccinations. Only Caucasian adults living in Nashville, Tennessee, USA were represented among the donors. CD4+ T cells were enriched by magnetic negative selection, after which naive cells were positively selected on CD45RA and the negative fraction was taken as the memory subset. Blood was obtained by leukapheresis, after which PBMCs were separated by Ficoll-Histopaque density gradient centrifugation and cryopreserved in liquid nitrogen vapor phase. Purity and quantity of every magnetically sorted T cell population were checked by analytical flow cytometry. Genomic DNA was isolated from each sorted fraction and quantified by UV absorbance on a Nanodrop 2000c.

TCR CDR3 regions were amplified from genomic DNA by multiplex PCR using the deep immunoSEQ assay. Extracted genomic DNA from each cell subset was distributed evenly across all wells of several immunoSEQ 96-well plates, and each plate was treated as a replicate. For sorted subsets, approximately 190 ng of genomic DNA, equivalent to roughly 30,000 T cell genomes, went into each replicate PCR. Purified libraries were quantified with a Qubit 3.0 fluorometer, sized on a Bioanalyzer 2100, and re-quantified with the KAPA Library Quantification kit. A separate single-read 150-cycle Illumina NextSeq 550 flow cell was used to sequence each immunoSEQ 96-well plate. The original methods were these. Because the immunoSEQ output included only junctional sequences and no quality scores, the filtering could not be the same as the filtering used for full-length reads. Sequences were annotated with PyIR, a Python wrapper for IgBLAST v1.9, using IMGT germline references to assign V/J genes and CDR3. Reads were removed for weak V/J assignments (E-value above 1e-6), missing CDR3, stop codons, out-of-frame junctions, or ambiguous translated residues. V3J clonotypes were defined as sequences sharing an identical inferred V gene, J gene, and CDR3 amino acid sequence. Percentage overlap between repertoires was computed as shared unique clonotypes divided by the size of the smaller repertoire. Repertoire richness was assessed with RTK rarefaction, the Chao1 estimator, and Recon v2.1 estimates of unobserved clonotypes. OLGA was used to compute generation probabilities for all TCRbeta clonotypes that the gDNA method yielded from a handful of donors. The table comes from immuneACCESS by way of TCRdb, which keeps in-frame sequences with V and J called. Part of the clones is missing from these tables; in studies checked, under half for an unresolved V gene and the rest for unknown reasons. V and J calls plus clone size are reproduced from that table; the DNA served to infer D and trimming. The sample contains around 2.5 million clones, more than 85% of them found a single time. The ten most abundant clones make up around 0.4% of the sample.

These data are taken from a study of shared clonotypes between healthy human individuals (dated by TCRdb to about 2020). About the study as a whole: The cohort comprised two women and a few men aged 18 to 49 years. Per donor, three plates each were used for CD4 naive and CD4 memory, two for CD8 naive, and one for CD8 memory. To estimate repertoire size and how much clonotypes are shared between individuals, the study performed deep sequencing of blood TCR repertoires from roughly five healthy adults. Different laboratories and diverse techniques were used to prepare libraries and sequence TCR repertoires, to increase sequencing depth and limit assay-specific biases. Leukapheresis yielded between about 0.94 and 10 billion PBMCs per donor. The paper's findings and limits, for the study overall: Based on pairwise subsampling, the degree of clonotype sharing among donors was expected to be affected by sequencing depth. The small number of donors limited the genetic and exposure-history diversity represented. Larger estimated clonotype richness was generally found for naive subsets than for memory subsets. Higher generation probabilities were observed for clonotypes shared by all four sorted-subset donors than for non-shared clonotypes. Even with the large sequencing depth, rarefaction of the sorted-subset datasets indicated that sequencing was incomplete. Roughly 5% of naive CD4, 3.5% of naive CD8, 2% to 2.5% of memory CD4, and 0.4% of memory CD8 clonotypes were shared across a few donors. Sampling was restricted to blood, and TCR repertoires in tissues likely differ from the TCR repertoires found in blood.

The receptor was isolated from a man aged 18 to 30 in good health. Some clones in this sample may be carry-over from other donors' samples. Sequenced input: naive CD4+ T cells from PBMCs. Interpreted using the paper, the cell subset or site label stands for: CD45RA+ positively selected. The chain is made from TRBV7-8 and TRBJ2-2, with the identity of the D gene unclear. For the CDR3, the sequence is CASSLVGANDGELFF. The nucleotides read TGTGCCAGCAGCTTAGTAGGAGCCAACGACGGGGAGCTGTTTTTT.